The clone carrying this T cell receptor beta chain was observed many times. Its antigen is not identified. CDR3 length: 15 residues. CDR1 is SGHTA and CDR2 is FQGNSA in the germline V gene. Trimming took off 1 base at V and 7 bases at J, with 14 bases between the two ends. This specimen comes from a study of T cell repertoires in cytomegalovirus infection. Overall study: Well-studied HLA-B-restricted epitopes and recently identified HLA-C-restricted epitopes of CMV were both used in the study. CMV infection plus the matching HLA type was flagged by public TCR beta signatures.

TCRdb reprocessed the reads via MiXCR and lists one record per CDR3 protein. The repertoire holds approximately 300,000 distinct CDR3 sequences, with about 25% as singletons. General study points: HLA-C-restricted CMV-specific TCR beta clonotypes prevailed in the ex vivo response.

Specimen: cultured PBMCs, collected from culture after CMV antigen stimulation. The J gene is TRBJ2-1, the V gene TRBV7-2, with D maybe TRBD1 (5 bases). This clonotype was obtained from a human donor in good health (CMV status not recorded). Some clones in this sample may be carry-over from other donors' samples. The CDR3 here is CASSLGRGKGNEQFF. As DNA, the CDR3 is TGTGCCAGCAGCTTAGGTAGGGGTAAGGGGAATGAGCAGTTCTTC.